The present TCR beta chain was sequenced within a study of cytomegalovirus exposure and HLA in healthy donors. Study-wide results and caveats: Cytomegalovirus association was listed for 170 or so TCR beta chains. Being indistinguishable, some V segments were excluded, TRBV6-2 and TRBV6-3 among them. The classifier reportedly diagnosed cytomegalovirus status with high specificity and sensitivity. No immune exposure information besides CMV serostatus was available.

This CDR3 is built from 15 residues. Germline-derived CDR1 and CDR2 are LNHNV and YYDKDF (reference sequence). After removal of 1 base from V and 3 bases from J, the junction contained 4 bases not matched to a gene. On this clone itself: What it recognizes is unknown.

Use of 60 Vbeta and 13 Jbeta primers characterized the PCR. Repertoires were generated with immunoSEQ multiplex PCR, while TCRdb's copy carries only in-frame clones and drops some. The profile shows roughly 190,000 clones, over 65% of them singletons. This sequence originates from a woman between 50 and 59 years old in good health and CMV-seropositive. The sample consisted of PBMCs. J is TRBJ2-5 and V is TRBV15, with 8 bases that match TRBD2. CDR3 DNA: TGTGCCACCAGCAGAGGGGACGGGGGGGAAGAGACCCAGTACTTC. Translation gives CATSRGDGGEETQYF.